The 20 T cell receptor beta chains presented below share a single source sample, sequenced in a study of cytomegalovirus exposure and HLA in healthy donors. PCR was performed using 60 Vbeta and 13 Jbeta primers. This table comes from immunoSEQ multiplex PCR, and its TCRdb copy is limited to in-frame clones, with some not included. Recorded here are around 140,000 clones; the top ten clones represent approximately 1.5%. The sample taken for sequencing was PBMCs. The receptors were gathered from a middle-aged woman in good health and CMV-seronegative.

The chain's CDR3 is CSVGRTGNTGELFF. CDR3 nucleotide sequence: TGCAGCGTTGGGCGCACAGGGAACACCGGGGAGCTGTTTTTT. The chain employs TRBV29-1 and TRBJ2-2, with D possibly being TRBD1 (5 bases). The CDR3 is 14 amino acids. CDR1 and CDR2 from the germline V gene are SQVTM and ANQGSEA. The V gene lost 4 bases and the J gene lost 1 base, with 10 bases spanning the gap.

The chain has TRBV18 and TRBJ1-2; 8 bases align to TRBD1. With 5 bases clipped from V and 3 bases from J, the junction kept 11 bases outside the gene matches. Looked up from germline, CDR1 is KGHSH and CDR2 is LQKENI. The CDR3 extends over 16 amino acids. DNA of the CDR3: TGTGCCAGCTCAGCAGCCGGGGCAGGGGGCTACTATGGCTACACCTTC. As protein: CASSAAGAGGYYGYTF.

The V and J genes are TRBV6-5 and TRBJ1-5; possibly TRBD1 for D (5 bases). CDR3 length: 16 residues. The V end lost 4 bases, the J end lost 4 bases, and 17 bases lay between the germline ends. Germline CDR1 and CDR2: MNHEY and SVGAGI. The CDR3 sequence is CASSLTPGASNQPQHF. The CDR3 region has the DNA TGTGCCAGCAGTTTGACCCCTGGGGCCAGTAATCAGCCCCAGCATTTT.

The genes are TRBV7-3 and TRBJ1-5; 7 nucleotides align to TRBD1. After removal of 7 bases from V and 3 bases from J, the junction contained 6 bases not matched to a gene. CDR1 and CDR2 (germline): SGHTA, FQGTGA. The CDR3 covers 14 residues. CDR3 sequence: CASNQGGPNQPQHF. CDR3 bases: TGTGCCAGCAACCAGGGGGGACCCAATCAGCCCCAGCATTTT.

V gene TRBV28 combines with J gene TRBJ1-6; TRBD1 agrees at 10 bases. CDR1 is MDHEN and CDR2 is SYDVKM in the germline V gene. Losses at the gene ends were 5 bases for V and 6 bases for J; bases not matched to a gene: 10. This CDR3 has 17 amino acids. CDR3 nucleotide sequence: TGTGCCAGCAGTCCCGGACAGGGGGATTACCTTAATTCACCCCTCCACTTT. It yields the protein CASSPGQGDYLNSPLHF.

J is TRBJ1-2 and V is TRBV4-1; tentatively, D is TRBD1 (6 bases). The CDR3 spans 15 residues. The germline gives CDR1 MGHRA, CDR2 YSYEKL. Trimming removed 5 bases at V and 1 base at J, with 14 bases between. The CDR3 sequence is CASSLQGGLNYGYTF. The CDR3 DNA follows: TGCGCCAGCAGCTTACAGGGTGGTCTTAACTATGGCTACACCTTC.

The CDR3: CASSPSDRNTGELFF. The CDR3 nucleotides read TGTGCCAGCTCACCGTCGGACAGGAACACCGGGGAGCTGTTTTTT. The chain links TRBV18 to TRBJ2-2; tentatively, D is TRBD1 (6 bases). V was pared by 3 bases and J by 1 base, with 9 bases between. CDR1 and CDR2 from the germline V gene are KGHSH and LQKENI. This CDR3 contains 15 residues.

CDR3 DNA sequence: TGCGCCAGCAGCTTGGAGGGACAGGGTAGCACAGATACGCAGTATTTT. The encoded protein is CASSLEGQGSTDTQYF. The rearrangement joins TRBV5-1 to TRBJ2-3; 9 positions match TRBD1. The CDR3 totals 16 residues. With V trimmed by 0 bases and J by 0 bases, 2 bases remained unmatched. The germline V gene encodes CDR1 SGHRS and CDR2 YFSETQ.

The chain joins TRBV19 to TRBJ1-2; 7 positions match TRBD1. The V gene's germline CDR1 is LNHDA and CDR2 SQIVND (reference sequence). There are 16 residues in the CDR3. V shed 1 base and J 8 bases; nucleotides not matched to a gene: 13. The CDR3 sequence is CASSIGTSTGSGGYTF. In DNA form, the CDR3 reads TGTGCCAGTAGTATAGGCACATCGACAGGGTCTGGAGGCTACACCTTC.

The chain joins TRBV4-2 to TRBJ2-7; D gene uncertain. Per the germline V gene, CDR1 is LGHNA and CDR2 is YNFKEQ. V dropped 4 bases and J dropped 0 bases, with 4 bases sitting between them. The CDR3 totals 12 residues. CDR3 protein: CASSLYSYEQYF. The CDR3, as DNA: TGTGCCAGCAGCCTATACTCCTACGAGCAGTACTTC.

The chain has TRBV5-6 and TRBJ2-1, with unresolved D. Trimming removed 5 bases from V and 2 bases from J, with 5 bases in between. The CDR3 has 12 amino acids. CDR1 and CDR2 from the germline V gene are SGHDT and YYEEEE. The CDR3 DNA reads as TGTGCCAGCAGTACAACCTACAATGAGCAGTTCTTC. Translation gives CASSTTYNEQFF.

About this clone itself: The sample carries other DNA sequences with the same CDR3. The chain carries TRBV19 and TRBJ2-5; perhaps TRBD1 as D (6 bases). V lost 3 bases and J 3 bases, leaving 8 bases between the germline ends. The CDR3 consists of 13 residues. The V gene's germline CDR1 is LNHDA and CDR2 SQIVND (reference sequence). The CDR3: CASSIGGEETQYF. In DNA form, the CDR3 reads TGTGCCAGTAGTATTGGGGGCGAAGAGACCCAGTACTTC. The entire variable domain, with the rest obtained from reference TRBV19 and TRBJ2-5, is as follows: DGGITQSPKYLFRKEGQNVTLSCEQNLNHDAMYWYRQDPGQGLRLIYYSQIVNDFQKGDIAEGYSVSREKKESFPLTVTSAQKNPTAFYLCASSIGGEETQYFGPGTRLLVL.

The chain is built from TRBV4-2 and TRBJ2-3; 7 nucleotides agree with TRBD1. Germline V gene lookup returns CDR1 LGHNA and CDR2 YNFKEQ. V lost 4 bases and J lost 2; bases outside the gene matches: 3. The CDR3 is 14 residues long. Here the CDR3 reads CASSLDRDTDTQYF. The CDR3 DNA follows: TGTGCCAGCAGCCTCGACAGGGACACAGATACGCAGTATTTT.

J is TRBJ2-7 and V is TRBV5-1; 7 bases match TRBD1. The CDR3 extends over 15 amino acids. Germline CDR1 and CDR2: SGHRS and YFSETQ. V lost 3 bases, J lost 2 bases, and 8 bases stayed unmatched. CDR3 in DNA: TGCGCCAGCAGCTCCAAAGGCCAGGGGGCCTACGAGCAGTACGTC. As protein: CASSSKGQGAYEQYV.

This chain connects TRBV7-6 to TRBJ1-3, with 7 positions matching TRBD1. The trim removed 1 base at V and 2 bases at J, leaving 5 bases unmatched. The CDR3 consists of 16 residues. CDR1 and CDR2 (germline): SGHVS, FNYEAQ. DNA for the CDR3: TGTGCCAGCAGCTTAGAAGGGGGCGCCGCTGGAAACACCATATATTTT. Translation gives CASSLEGGAAGNTIYF.

The J gene is TRBJ1-5, the V gene TRBV6-6; maybe TRBD1 (5 bases). Germline V gene data show CDR1 as MNHNY and CDR2 as SVGAGI (reference sequence). The length of the CDR3 is 16 residues. V was clipped by 7 bases and J by 3 bases, with 19 bases between them. CDR3 residues: CASTPGLGRNNQPQHF. CDR3 in DNA: TGTGCCAGCACGCCCGGGTTGGGGCGTAACAATCAGCCCCAGCATTTT.

The chain joins TRBV5-1 to TRBJ2-2; D might be TRBD2 (5 bases). Germline lookup yields CDR1 SGHRS and CDR2 YFSETQ. The CDR3 consists of 14 residues. The V gene lost 5 bases and the J gene lost 6 bases, with 14 bases spanning the gap. As DNA, the CDR3 is TGCGCCAGCAGTCCTAACCGGGGAGCCGGGGAGCTGTTTTTT. Protein sequence: CASSPNRGAGELFF.

V is TRBV9 and J is TRBJ1-2; D unclear. From germline, CDR1 is SGDLS and CDR2 YYNGEE. Between the trimmed V and J ends, which lost 4 bases and 1 base, there was a span of 20 bases. The CDR3 consists of 17 residues. The CDR3 DNA reads TGTGCCAGCAGCCCCCGGGTGGATACCTCTATTAACTATGGCTACACCTTC. Residues: CASSPRVDTSINYGYTF.

The rearrangement joins TRBV7-2 to TRBJ2-5; D is perhaps TRBD1 (5 bases). TRBJ2-7 matches the DNA end more closely, so the J call is doubtful. Germline V gives CDR1 SGHTA, CDR2 FQGNSA. The CDR3 runs 14 residues. This chain's CDR3 is CASSLASRDYEQYF. CDR3 DNA sequence: TGTGCCAGCAGCTTAGCGAGCAGGGACTACGAGCAGTACTTC.

The CDR3 region has the DNA TGTGCCAGCAGCTATAAGACAGGGGGCGCAGATACGCAGTATTTT. It codes for CASSYKTGGADTQYF. The chain combines TRBV7-2 with TRBJ2-3; the match to TRBD1 covers 10 bases. The CDR3 has 15 amino acids. V shed 4 bases and J 4 bases; nucleotides not matched to a gene: 5. CDR1 and CDR2 (germline): SGHTA, FQGNSA.